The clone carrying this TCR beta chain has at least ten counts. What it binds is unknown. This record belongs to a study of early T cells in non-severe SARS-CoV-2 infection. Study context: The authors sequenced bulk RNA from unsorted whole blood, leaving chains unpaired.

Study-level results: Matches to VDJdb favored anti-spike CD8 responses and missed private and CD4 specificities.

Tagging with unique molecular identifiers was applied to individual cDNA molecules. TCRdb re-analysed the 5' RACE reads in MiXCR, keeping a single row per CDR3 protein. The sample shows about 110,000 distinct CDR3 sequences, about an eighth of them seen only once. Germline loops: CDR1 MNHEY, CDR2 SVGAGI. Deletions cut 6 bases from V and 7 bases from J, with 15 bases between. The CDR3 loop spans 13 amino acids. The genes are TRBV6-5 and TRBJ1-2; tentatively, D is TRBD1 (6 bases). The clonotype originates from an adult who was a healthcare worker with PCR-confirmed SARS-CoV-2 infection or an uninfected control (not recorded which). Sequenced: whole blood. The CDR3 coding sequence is TGTGCCAGCAGAGTACAGGGAGTGCGTGGCTACACCTTC. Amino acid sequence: CASRVQGVRGYTF.